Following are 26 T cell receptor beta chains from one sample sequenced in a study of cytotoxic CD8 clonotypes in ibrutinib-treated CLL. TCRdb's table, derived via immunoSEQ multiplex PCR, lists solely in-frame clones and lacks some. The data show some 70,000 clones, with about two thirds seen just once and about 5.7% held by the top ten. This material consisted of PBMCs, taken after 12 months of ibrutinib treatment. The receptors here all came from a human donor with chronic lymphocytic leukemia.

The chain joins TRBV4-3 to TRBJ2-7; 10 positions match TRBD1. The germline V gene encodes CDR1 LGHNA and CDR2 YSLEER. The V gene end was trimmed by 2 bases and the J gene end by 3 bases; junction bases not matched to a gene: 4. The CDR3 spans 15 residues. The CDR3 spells CASSQTRDRGYEQYF. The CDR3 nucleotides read TGCGCCAGCAGCCAAACCCGGGACAGGGGCTACGAGCAGTACTTC.

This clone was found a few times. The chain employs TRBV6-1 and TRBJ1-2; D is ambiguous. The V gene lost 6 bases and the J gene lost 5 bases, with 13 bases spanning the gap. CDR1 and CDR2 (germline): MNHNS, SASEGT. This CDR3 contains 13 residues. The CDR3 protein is CASSPQWGYGYTF. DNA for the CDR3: TGTGCCAGCAGCCCCCAGTGGGGTTATGGCTACACCTTC.

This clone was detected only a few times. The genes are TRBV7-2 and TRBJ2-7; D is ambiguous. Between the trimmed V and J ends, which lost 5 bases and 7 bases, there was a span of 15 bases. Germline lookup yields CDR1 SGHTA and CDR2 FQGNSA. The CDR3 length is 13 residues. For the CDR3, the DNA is TGTGCCAGCAGCCCAGCATTCCCTAGGGAGCAGTACTTC. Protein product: CASSPAFPREQYF.

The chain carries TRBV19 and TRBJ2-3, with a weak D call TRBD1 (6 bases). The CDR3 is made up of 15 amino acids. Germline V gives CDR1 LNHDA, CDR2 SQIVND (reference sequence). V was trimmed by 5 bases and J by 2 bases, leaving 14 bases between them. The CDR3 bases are TGTGCCAGTAGTCACCGGGACACAGTCACAGATACGCAGTATTTT. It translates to CASSHRDTVTDTQYF. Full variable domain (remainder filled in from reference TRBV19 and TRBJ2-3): DGGITQSPKYLFRKEGQNVTLSCEQNLNHDAMYWYRQDPGQGLRLIYYSQIVNDFQKGDIAEGYSVSREKKESFPLTVTSAQKNPTAFYLCASSHRDTVTDTQYFGPGTRLTVL.

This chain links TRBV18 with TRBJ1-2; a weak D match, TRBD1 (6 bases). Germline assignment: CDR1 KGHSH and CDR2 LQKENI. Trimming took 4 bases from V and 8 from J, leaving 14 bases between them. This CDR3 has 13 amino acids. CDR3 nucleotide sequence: TGTGCCAGCTCACAGTCCAGGGGTGAGGGCTACACCTTC. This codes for CASSQSRGEGYTF.

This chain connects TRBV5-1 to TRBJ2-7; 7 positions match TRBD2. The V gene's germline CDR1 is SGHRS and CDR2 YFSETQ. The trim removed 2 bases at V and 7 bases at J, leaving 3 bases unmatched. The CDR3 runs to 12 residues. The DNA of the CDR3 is TGCGCCAGCAGCTTACCCGGGGGGGAGCAGTACTTC. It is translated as CASSLPGGEQYF.

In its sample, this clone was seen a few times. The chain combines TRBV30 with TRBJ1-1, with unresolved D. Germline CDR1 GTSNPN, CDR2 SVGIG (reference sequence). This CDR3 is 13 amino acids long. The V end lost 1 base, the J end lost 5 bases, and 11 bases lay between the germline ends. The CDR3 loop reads CAWSERSTTEAFF. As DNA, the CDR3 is TGTGCCTGGAGTGAACGGTCAACTACTGAAGCTTTCTTT.

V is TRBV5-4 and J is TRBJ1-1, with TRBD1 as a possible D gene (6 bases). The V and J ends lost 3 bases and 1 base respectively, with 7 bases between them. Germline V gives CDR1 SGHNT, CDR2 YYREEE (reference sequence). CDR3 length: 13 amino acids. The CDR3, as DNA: TGTGCCAGCAGCTCGACAGGGAACACTGAAGCTTTCTTT. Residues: CASSSTGNTEAFF. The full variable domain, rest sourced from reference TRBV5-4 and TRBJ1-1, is ETGVTQSPTHLIKTRGQQVTLRCSSQSGHNTVSWYQQALGQGPQFIFQYYREEENGRGNFPPRFSGLQFPNYSSELNVNALELDDSALYLCASSSTGNTEAFFGQGTRLTVV.

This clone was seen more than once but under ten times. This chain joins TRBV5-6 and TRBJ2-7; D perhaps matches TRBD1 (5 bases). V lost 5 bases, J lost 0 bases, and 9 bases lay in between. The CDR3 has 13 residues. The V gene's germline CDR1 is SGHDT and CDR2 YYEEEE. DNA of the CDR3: TGTGCCAGCAGTATAGGGGCCTCCTACGAGCAGTACTTC. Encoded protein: CASSIGASYEQYF.

The CDR3: CASCRDRGYNEQFF. In nucleotides, the CDR3 is TGTGCCAGCTGCCGGGACAGGGGATACAATGAGCAGTTCTTC. This rearrangement joins TRBV5-6 to TRBJ2-1, with 10 bases that match TRBD1. With 7 bases clipped from V and 4 bases from J, the junction kept 5 bases outside the gene matches. The germline gives CDR1 SGHDT, CDR2 YYEEEE. The CDR3 runs 14 residues.

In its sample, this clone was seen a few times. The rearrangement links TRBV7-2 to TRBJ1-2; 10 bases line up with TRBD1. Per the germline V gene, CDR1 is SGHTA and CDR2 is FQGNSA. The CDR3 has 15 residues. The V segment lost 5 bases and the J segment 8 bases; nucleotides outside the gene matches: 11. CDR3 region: CASSTSTGTGVGYTF. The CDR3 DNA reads TGTGCCAGCAGCACAAGCACCGGGACAGGGGTGGGCTACACCTTC.

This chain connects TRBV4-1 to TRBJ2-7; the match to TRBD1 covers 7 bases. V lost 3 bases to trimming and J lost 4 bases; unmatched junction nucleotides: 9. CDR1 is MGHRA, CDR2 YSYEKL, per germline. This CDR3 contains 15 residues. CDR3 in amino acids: CASSHRDSSGYEQYF. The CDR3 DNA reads TGCGCCAGCAGCCACCGGGACAGTAGTGGGTACGAGCAGTACTTC.

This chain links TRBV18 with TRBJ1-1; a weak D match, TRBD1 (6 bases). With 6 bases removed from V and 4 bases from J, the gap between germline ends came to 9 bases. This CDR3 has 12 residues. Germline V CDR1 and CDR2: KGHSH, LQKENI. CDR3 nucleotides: TGTGCCAGCTCTGGGACACTCACTGAAGCTTTCTTT. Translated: CASSGTLTEAFF. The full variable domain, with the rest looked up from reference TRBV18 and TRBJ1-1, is NAGVMQNPRHLVRRRGQEARLRCSPMKGHSHVYWYRQLPEEGLKFMVYLQKENIIDESGMPKERFSAEFPKEGPSILRIQQVVRGDSAAYFCASSGTLTEAFFGQGTRLTVV.

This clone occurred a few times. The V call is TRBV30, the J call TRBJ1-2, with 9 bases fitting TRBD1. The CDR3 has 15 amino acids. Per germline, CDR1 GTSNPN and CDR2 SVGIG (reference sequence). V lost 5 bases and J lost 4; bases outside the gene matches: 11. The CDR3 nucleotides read TGTGCCTGGTTCCGGGACAGGGCAATGCTCTATGGCTACACCTTC. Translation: CAWFRDRAMLYGYTF.

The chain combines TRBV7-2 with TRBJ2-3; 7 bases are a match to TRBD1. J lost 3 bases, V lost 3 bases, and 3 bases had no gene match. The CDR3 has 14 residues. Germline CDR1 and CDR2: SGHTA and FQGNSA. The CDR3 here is CASSFRDRTDTQYF. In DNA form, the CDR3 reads TGTGCCAGCAGCTTCAGGGACAGAACAGATACGCAGTATTTT.

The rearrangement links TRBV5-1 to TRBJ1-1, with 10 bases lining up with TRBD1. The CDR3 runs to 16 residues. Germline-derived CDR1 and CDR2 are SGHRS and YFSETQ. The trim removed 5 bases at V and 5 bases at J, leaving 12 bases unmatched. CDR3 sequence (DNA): TGCGCCAGCAGTACCGGGACAGGGGTAGTTCTAACTGAAGCTTTCTTT. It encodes CASSTGTGVVLTEAFF.

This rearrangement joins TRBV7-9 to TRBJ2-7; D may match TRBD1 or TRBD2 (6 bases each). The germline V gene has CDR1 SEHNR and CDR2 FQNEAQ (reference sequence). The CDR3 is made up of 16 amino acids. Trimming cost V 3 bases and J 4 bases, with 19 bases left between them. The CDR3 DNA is TGTGCCAGCAGCTTGGGGTCGGGGGCCAAGGTGTACGAGCAGTACTTC. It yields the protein CASSLGSGAKVYEQYF.

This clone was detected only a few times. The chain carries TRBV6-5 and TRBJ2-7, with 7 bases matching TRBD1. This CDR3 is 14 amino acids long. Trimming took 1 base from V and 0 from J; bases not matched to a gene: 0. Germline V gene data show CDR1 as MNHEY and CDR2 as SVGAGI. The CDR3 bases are TGTGCCAGCAGTTACTGGGACAGCTCCTACGAGCAGTACTTC. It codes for CASSYWDSSYEQYF.

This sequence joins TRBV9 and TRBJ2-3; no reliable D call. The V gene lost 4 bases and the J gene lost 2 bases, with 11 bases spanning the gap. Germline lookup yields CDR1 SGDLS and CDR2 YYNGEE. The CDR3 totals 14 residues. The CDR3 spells CASSSTWNTDTQYF. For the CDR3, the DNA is TGTGCCAGCAGCTCGACTTGGAACACAGATACGCAGTATTTT.

CDR3 DNA: TGTGCCAGCACCCGAATGGAACGAAAAGTGCAGTATTTT. This codes for CASTRMERKVQYF. The chain is built from TRBV6-6 and TRBJ2-3; D is unresolved. CDR1 is MNHNY, CDR2 SVGAGI, per germline (reference sequence). Trimming took off 7 bases at V and 11 bases at J, with 19 bases between the two ends. The CDR3 is made up of 13 amino acids.

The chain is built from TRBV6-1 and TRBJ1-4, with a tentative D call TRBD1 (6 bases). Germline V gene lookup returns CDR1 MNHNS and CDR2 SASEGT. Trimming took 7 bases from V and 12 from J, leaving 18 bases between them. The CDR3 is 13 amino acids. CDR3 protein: CASIVTGGGELFF. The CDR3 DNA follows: TGTGCCAGCATCGTGACAGGAGGTGGTGAACTGTTTTTT.

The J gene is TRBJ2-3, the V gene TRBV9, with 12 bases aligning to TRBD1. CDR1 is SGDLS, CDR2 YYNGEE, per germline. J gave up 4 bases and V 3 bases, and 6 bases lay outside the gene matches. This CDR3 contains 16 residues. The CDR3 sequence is CASSATGTGGSDTQYF. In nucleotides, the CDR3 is TGTGCCAGCAGCGCAACCGGGACAGGGGGCTCAGATACGCAGTATTTT.

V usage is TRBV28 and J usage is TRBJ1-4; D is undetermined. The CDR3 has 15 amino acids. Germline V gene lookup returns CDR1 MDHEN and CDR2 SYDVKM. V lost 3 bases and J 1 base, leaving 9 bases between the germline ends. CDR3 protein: CASSFYRRTNEKLFF. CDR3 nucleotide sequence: TGTGCCAGCAGTTTTTATAGGAGAACTAATGAAAAACTGTTTTTT.

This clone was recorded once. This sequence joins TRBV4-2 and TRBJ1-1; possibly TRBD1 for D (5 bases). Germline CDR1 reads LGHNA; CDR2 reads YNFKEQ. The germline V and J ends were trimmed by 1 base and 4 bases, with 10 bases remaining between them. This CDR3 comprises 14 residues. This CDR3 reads CASSQGPGGTEAFF. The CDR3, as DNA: TGTGCCAGCAGCCAAGGGCCTGGGGGCACTGAAGCTTTCTTT.

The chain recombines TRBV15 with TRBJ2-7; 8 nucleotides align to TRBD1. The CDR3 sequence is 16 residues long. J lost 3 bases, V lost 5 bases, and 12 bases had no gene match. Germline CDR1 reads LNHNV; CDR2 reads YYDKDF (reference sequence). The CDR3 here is CATSERTGTGFYEQYF. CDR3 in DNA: TGTGCCACCAGCGAGCGAACCGGGACAGGCTTCTACGAGCAGTACTTC.

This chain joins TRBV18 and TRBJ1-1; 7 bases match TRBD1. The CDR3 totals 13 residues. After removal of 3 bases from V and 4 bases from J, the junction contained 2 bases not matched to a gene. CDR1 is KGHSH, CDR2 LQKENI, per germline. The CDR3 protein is CASSPQGGTEAFF. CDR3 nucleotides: TGTGCCAGCTCACCCCAGGGGGGCACTGAAGCTTTCTTT.